The next 14 T cell receptor beta chains were all read from a single sample in a study of control samples from healthy donors and cancer patients. Sequencing was performed with immunoSEQ multiplex PCR; in TCRdb, only in-frame clones are kept and a portion is missing. This sample yields 150,000 to 200,000 clones, of which about 91% are seen a single time; over 1.5% belongs to the top ten. Sequenced: blood. These TCRs come from a young man in good health.

The CDR3 region is CASSPVTIGGGDTEAFF. In DNA form, the CDR3 reads TGTGCCAGCTCACCAGTTACGATCGGGGGTGGGGACACTGAAGCTTTCTTT. The chain couples TRBV18 to TRBJ1-1; TRBD1 is a possible D gene (5 bases). In germline, CDR1 is KGHSH, CDR2 LQKENI. The CDR3 consists of 17 residues. The V and J ends lost 2 bases and 3 bases respectively, with 19 bases between them.

The chain couples TRBV28 to TRBJ1-5; weak D call: TRBD1 (6 bases). This CDR3 is built from 15 residues. V was cut by 6 bases and J by 2 bases, with 14 bases left in between. Germline-derived CDR1 and CDR2 are MDHEN and SYDVKM. The CDR3 here is CASSNTGHGNQPQHF. DNA of the CDR3: TGTGCCAGCAGCAACACAGGGCATGGCAATCAGCCCCAGCATTTT.

The chain is built from TRBV9 and TRBJ2-5; no clear D. The V end was cut by 3 bases, the J end by 5 bases, with 14 bases between. The CDR3 contains 14 residues. Looked up from germline, CDR1 is SGDLS and CDR2 is YYNGEE. CDR3 coding DNA: TGTGCCAGCAGCGCGGGCTCTCAAGGGGAGACCCAGTACTTC. It is translated as CASSAGSQGETQYF.

The rearrangement links TRBV7-8 to TRBJ2-2; TRBD2 agrees at 9 bases. Germline CDR1 SGHVS, CDR2 FQNEAQ. V gave up 5 bases and J gave up 6 bases; unmatched junction bases: 7. The CDR3 runs to 15 residues. CDR3 sequence: CASSRAGGSPGELFF. The CDR3 DNA is TGTGCCAGCAGCCGCGCGGGGGGGTCCCCCGGGGAGCTGTTTTTT. The entire variable domain, with the rest obtained from reference TRBV7-8 and TRBJ2-2, is as follows: GAGVSQSPRYKVAKRGQDVALRCDPISGHVSLFWYQQALGQGPEFLTYFQNEAQLDKSGLPSDRFFAERPEGSVSTLKIQRTQQEDSAVYLCASSRAGGSPGELFFGEGSRLTVL.

The chain uses TRBV7-8 and TRBJ2-5; D unresolved. Germline V gene sequence: CDR1 SGHVS, CDR2 FQNEAQ. The germline V and J ends were trimmed by 5 bases and 2 bases, with 9 bases remaining between them. The CDR3 is 13 residues long. The CDR3 region is CASSTDRQETQYF. For the CDR3, the DNA is TGTGCCAGCAGCACAGACCGTCAAGAGACCCAGTACTTC. Supplemented by reference TRBV7-8 and TRBJ2-5, the full variable domain reads GAGVSQSPRYKVAKRGQDVALRCDPISGHVSLFWYQQALGQGPEFLTYFQNEAQLDKSGLPSDRFFAERPEGSVSTLKIQRTQQEDSAVYLCASSTDRQETQYFGPGTRLLVL.

This chain connects TRBV18 to TRBJ2-7, with no clear D. The V and J ends lost 2 bases and 4 bases respectively, with 9 bases between them. The CDR3 extends over 13 amino acids. Germline V gives CDR1 KGHSH, CDR2 LQKENI. The DNA of the CDR3 is TGTGCCAGCTCACCAGGGGTTGAATACGAGCAGTACTTC. Residues: CASSPGVEYEQYF.

The V gene is TRBV5-8, the J gene TRBJ2-5, with D perhaps being TRBD1 or TRBD2 (7 bases each). The CDR3 spans 16 residues. Germline loops: CDR1 SGHTS, CDR2 YDEGEE. V lost 4 bases and J lost 1, with 17 bases in between. The CDR3 DNA is TGTGCCAGCAGCCCGGGGAGGGGGCCTAGCCAAGAGACCCAGTACTTC. This translates into CASSPGRGPSQETQYF.

This clone appeared a single time. The genes are TRBV7-8 and TRBJ2-3; possibly TRBD2 for D (6 bases). Trimming left V 1 base short and J 5 bases short, with 16 bases between. Per germline, CDR1 SGHVS and CDR2 FQNEAQ. The length of the CDR3 is 16 residues. The CDR3 sequence: CASSLVGSTGEDTQYF. The CDR3 nucleotides read TGTGCCAGCAGCTTAGTTGGCTCCACGGGGGAAGATACGCAGTATTTT.

This sequence joins TRBV11-1 and TRBJ1-2; 7 bases are shared with TRBD1. CDR1 SGHAT and CDR2 FQDESV come from the germline V gene (reference sequence). V was clipped by 5 bases and J by 6 bases; unmatched bases: 12. The CDR3 extends over 15 amino acids. The CDR3 DNA is TGTGCCAGCAGCGACCGACAGGGCCAAGTAAATGGCTACACCTTC. This gives the protein CASSDRQGQVNGYTF.

The V call is TRBV4-3, the J call TRBJ2-3; D might be TRBD2 (6 bases). From germline, CDR1 is LGHNA and CDR2 YSLEER. Trimming pared 1 base from V and 6 bases from J, leaving 14 bases between. The CDR3 consists of 15 residues. CDR3 protein: CASSQAAGRRDTQYF. CDR3 coding DNA: TGCGCCAGCAGCCAAGCGGCAGGGAGGCGGGATACGCAGTATTTT.

The chain joins TRBV6-5 to TRBJ2-7, with TRBD1 identical over 12 bases. Trimming at V came to 7 bases and at J to 4 bases, leaving 5 bases not matched to a gene. The CDR3 covers 14 residues. Germline V gene data show CDR1 as MNHEY and CDR2 as SVGAGI. DNA for the CDR3: TGTGCCAGCATGAGGGGACAGGGGGCTTACGAGCAGTACTTC. Protein: CASMRGQGAYEQYF.

J is TRBJ2-2 and V is TRBV5-1, with 11 nucleotides matching TRBD2. Germline V gives CDR1 SGHRS, CDR2 YFSETQ. V shed 2 bases, J shed 3 bases, and the junction held 3 bases outside the gene matches. The CDR3 extends over 16 amino acids. This CDR3 reads CASSFTSGGYTGELFF. CDR3 nucleotides: TGCGCCAGCAGCTTTACTAGCGGGGGATACACCGGGGAGCTGTTTTTT.

This chain joins TRBV5-1 and TRBJ1-1, with a possible D match to TRBD1 (5 bases). The CDR3 has 14 amino acids. V lost 4 bases to trimming and J lost 4 bases, with 14 bases between them. Germline CDR1 SGHRS, CDR2 YFSETQ. The CDR3 loop is CASSKAGDVTEAFF. The CDR3 DNA follows: TGCGCCAGCAGCAAGGCGGGGGACGTCACTGAAGCTTTCTTT. The whole variable domain, remainder taken from reference TRBV5-1 and TRBJ1-1, is KAGVTQTPRYLIKTRGQQVTLSCSPISGHRSVSWYQQTPGQGLQFLFEYFSETQRNKGNFPGRFSGRQFSNSRSEMNVSTLELGDSALYLCASSKAGDVTEAFFGQGTRLTVV.

The chain has TRBV11-2 and TRBJ1-1; D remains ambiguous. The germline V gene has CDR1 SGHAT and CDR2 FQNNGV. The V and J ends lost 2 bases and 1 base respectively, with 17 bases between them. This CDR3 is built from 17 residues. The CDR3 DNA reads TGTGCCAGCAGCTTATTTCGATCTCTACAGAAGAACACTGAAGCTTTCTTT. Protein product: CASSLFRSLQKNTEAFF.